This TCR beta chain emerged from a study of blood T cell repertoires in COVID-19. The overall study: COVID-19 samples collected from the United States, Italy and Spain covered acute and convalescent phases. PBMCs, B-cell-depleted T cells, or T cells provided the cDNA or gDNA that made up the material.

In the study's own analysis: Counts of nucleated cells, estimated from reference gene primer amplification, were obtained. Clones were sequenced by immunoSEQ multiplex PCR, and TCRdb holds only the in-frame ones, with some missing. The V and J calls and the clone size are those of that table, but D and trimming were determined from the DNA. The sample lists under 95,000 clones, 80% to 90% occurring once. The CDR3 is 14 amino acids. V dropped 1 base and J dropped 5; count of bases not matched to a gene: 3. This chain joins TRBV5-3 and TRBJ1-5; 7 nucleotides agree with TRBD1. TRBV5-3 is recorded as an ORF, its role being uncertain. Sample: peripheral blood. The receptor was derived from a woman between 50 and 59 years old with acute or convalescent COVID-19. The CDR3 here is CARSLRRGHQPQHF. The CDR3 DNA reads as TGTGCCAGAAGCTTGAGAAGGGGGCATCAGCCCCAGCATTTT.